The 4 T cell receptor beta chains in this list originate from one sample, sequenced in a study of blood T cell repertoires in COVID-19. Assay: immunoSEQ multiplex PCR; the TCRdb copy retains only in-frame clones and omits some. Of about 240,000 clones detected, 83% appear once; the ten largest clones hold 3% to 4%. Sequenced material: PBMCs or T cells enriched from blood (not recorded which). The receptors come from a woman aged 40-49 years who had been exposed to COVID-19.

This chain links TRBV11-1 with TRBJ2-7, with TRBD1 as a possible D gene (5 bases). The germline CDR1 and CDR2 sequences are SGHAT and FQDESV (reference sequence). The length of the CDR3 is 14 residues. V gave up 0 bases and J gave up 7 bases, with 13 bases separating them. The CDR3 protein is CASSLAGVASEQYF. Here the CDR3 DNA reads TGTGCCAGCAGCTTAGCAGGGGTCGCCTCAGAGCAGTACTTC.

This sequence joins TRBV15 and TRBJ1-1; TRBD1 agrees at 8 bases. The CDR3 consists of 16 residues. Germline CDR1 and CDR2: LNHNV and YYDKDF (reference sequence). The V and J ends lost 3 bases and 1 base, in that order; junction bases with no gene match: 7. Here the CDR3 DNA reads TGTGCCACCAGCAGGCCCGGGACAGGCACGAACACTGAAGCTTTCTTT. The encoded protein is CATSRPGTGTNTEAFF.

The CDR3 loop reads CASWDREGEPQHF. Written as DNA, the CDR3 is TGTGCCAGTTGGGACAGGGAAGGAGAGCCCCAGCATTTT. The genes are TRBV6-1 and TRBJ1-5; TRBD1 aligns across 9 bases. CDR1 is MNHNS, CDR2 SASEGT, per germline. This CDR3 is 13 amino acids long. V lost 9 bases to trimming and J lost 8 bases; unmatched junction nucleotides: 8.

Written as DNA, the CDR3 is TGTGCCAGCAGCTTGGGGACAGAGAACGCCTATGGCTACACCTTC. Its protein is CASSLGTENAYGYTF. The chain joins TRBV11-2 to TRBJ1-2; 7 bases match TRBD1. J lost 4 bases, V lost 3 bases, and 8 bases had no gene match. The CDR3 totals 15 residues. Germline V gene sequence: CDR1 SGHAT, CDR2 FQNNGV.